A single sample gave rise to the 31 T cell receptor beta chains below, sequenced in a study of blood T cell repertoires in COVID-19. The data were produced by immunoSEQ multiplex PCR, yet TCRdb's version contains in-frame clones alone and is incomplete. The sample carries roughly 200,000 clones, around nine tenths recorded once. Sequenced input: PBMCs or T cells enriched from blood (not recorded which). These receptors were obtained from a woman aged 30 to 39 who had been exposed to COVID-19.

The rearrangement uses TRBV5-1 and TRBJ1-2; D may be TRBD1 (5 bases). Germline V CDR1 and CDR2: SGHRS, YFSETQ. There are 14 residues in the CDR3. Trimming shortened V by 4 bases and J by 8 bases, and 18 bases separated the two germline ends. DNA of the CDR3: TGCGCCAGCAGCGCGTCGGGGGGTTTGGAGGGCTACACCTTC. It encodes CASSASGGLEGYTF.

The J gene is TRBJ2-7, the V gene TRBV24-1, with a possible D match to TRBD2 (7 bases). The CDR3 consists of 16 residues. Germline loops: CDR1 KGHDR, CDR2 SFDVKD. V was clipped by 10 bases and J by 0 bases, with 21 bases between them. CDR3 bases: TGTGCCACTACAGGTAAAAGGGGGGGGGACTCCTACGAGCAGTACTTC. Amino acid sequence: CATTGKRGGDSYEQYF.

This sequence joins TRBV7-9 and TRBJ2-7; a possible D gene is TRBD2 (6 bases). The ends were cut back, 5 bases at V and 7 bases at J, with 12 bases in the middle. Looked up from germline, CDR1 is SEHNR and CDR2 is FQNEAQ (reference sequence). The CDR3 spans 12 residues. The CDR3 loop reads CASSHFAGEQYF. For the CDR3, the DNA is TGTGCCAGCAGCCATTTCGCGGGGGAGCAGTACTTC.

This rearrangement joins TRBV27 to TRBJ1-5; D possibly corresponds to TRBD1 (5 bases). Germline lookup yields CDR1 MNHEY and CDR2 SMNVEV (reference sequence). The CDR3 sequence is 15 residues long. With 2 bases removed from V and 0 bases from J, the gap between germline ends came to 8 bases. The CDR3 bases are TGTGCCAGCAGTTTAGGACATTATAGCAATCAGCCCCAGCATTTT. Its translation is CASSLGHYSNQPQHF.

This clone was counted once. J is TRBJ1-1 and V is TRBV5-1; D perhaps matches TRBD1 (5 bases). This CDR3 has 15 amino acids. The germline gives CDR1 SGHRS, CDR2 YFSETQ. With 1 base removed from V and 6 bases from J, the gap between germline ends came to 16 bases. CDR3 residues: CASSLLTGETPEAFF. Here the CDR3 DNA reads TGCGCCAGCAGCTTGCTCACAGGTGAGACCCCTGAAGCTTTCTTT.

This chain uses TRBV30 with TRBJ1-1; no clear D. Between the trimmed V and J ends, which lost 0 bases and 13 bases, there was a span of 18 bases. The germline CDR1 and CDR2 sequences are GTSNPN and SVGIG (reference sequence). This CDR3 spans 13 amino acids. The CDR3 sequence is CAWSVGMYEVVFF. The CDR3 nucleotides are TGTGCCTGGAGTGTAGGCATGTACGAGGTGGTTTTCTTT.

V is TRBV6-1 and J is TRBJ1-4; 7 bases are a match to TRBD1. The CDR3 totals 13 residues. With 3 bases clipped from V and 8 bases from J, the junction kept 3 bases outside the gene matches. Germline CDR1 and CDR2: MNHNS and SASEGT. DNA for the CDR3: TGTGCCAGCAGTGAGACAGGGAGGGAAAAACTGTTTTTT. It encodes CASSETGREKLFF.

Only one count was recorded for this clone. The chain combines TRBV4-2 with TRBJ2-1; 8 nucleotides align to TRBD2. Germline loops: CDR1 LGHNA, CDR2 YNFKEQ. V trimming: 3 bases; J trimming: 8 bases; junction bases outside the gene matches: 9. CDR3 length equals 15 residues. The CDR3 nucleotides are TGTGCCAGCAGCCATCTATCCGGGGGGGCTCATGAGCAGTTCTTC. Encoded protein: CASSHLSGGAHEQFF.

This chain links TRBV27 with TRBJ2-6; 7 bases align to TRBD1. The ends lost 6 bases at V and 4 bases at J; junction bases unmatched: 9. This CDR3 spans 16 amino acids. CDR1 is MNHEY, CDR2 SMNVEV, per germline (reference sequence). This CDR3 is CASSQLTGTGANVLTF. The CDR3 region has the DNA TGTGCCAGCAGCCAACTGACAGGGACCGGGGCCAACGTCCTGACTTTC.

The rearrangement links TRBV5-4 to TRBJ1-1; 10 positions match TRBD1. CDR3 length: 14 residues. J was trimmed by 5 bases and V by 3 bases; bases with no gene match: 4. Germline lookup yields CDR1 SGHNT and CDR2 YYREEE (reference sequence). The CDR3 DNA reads TGTGCCAGCAGCTGGGACAGGGGAGGGACTGAAGCTTTCTTT. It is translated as CASSWDRGGTEAFF.

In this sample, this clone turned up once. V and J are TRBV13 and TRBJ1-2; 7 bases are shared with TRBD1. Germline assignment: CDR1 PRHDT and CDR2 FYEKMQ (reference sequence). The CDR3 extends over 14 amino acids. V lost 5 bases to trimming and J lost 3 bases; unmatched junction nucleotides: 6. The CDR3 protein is CASSGTANHYGYTF. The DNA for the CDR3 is TGTGCCAGCAGCGGGACAGCGAACCACTATGGCTACACCTTC.

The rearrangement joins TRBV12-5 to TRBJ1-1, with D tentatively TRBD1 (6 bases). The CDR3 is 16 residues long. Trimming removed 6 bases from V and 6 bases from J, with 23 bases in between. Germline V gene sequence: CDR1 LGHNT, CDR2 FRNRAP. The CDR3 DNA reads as TGTGCTAGTGGCCTCGGGCAGGGGACCCGAAGGGCTGAAGCTTTCTTT. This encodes CASGLGQGTRRAEAFF.

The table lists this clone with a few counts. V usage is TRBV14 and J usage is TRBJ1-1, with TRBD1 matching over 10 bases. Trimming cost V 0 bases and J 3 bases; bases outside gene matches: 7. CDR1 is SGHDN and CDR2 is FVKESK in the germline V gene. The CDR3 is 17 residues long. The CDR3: CASSQDFGTGVYTEAFF. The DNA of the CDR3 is TGTGCCAGCAGCCAAGATTTCGGGACAGGGGTTTACACTGAAGCTTTCTTT.

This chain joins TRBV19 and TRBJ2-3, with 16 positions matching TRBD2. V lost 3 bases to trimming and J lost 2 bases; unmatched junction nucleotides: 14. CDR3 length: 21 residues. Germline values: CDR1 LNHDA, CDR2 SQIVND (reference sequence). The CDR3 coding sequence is TGTGCCAGTAGTATCCCGCCTCCGGGACTAGCGGGGGGGCCTCTCACAGATACGCAGTATTTT. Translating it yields CASSIPPPGLAGGPLTDTQYF.

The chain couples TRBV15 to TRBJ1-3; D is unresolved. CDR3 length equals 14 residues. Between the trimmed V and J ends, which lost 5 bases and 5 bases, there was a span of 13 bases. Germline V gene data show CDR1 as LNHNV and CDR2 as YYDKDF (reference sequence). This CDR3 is CATSVPGMRNTIYF. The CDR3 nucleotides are TGTGCCACCAGCGTGCCGGGGATGCGAAACACCATATATTTT.

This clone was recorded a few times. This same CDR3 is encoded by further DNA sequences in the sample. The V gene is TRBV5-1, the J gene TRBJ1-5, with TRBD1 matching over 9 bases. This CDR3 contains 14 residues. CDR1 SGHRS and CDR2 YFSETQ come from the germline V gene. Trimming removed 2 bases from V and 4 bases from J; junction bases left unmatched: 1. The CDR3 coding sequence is TGCGCCAGCAGCTTAGGGACAGGGAATCAGCCCCAGCATTTT. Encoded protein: CASSLGTGNQPQHF.

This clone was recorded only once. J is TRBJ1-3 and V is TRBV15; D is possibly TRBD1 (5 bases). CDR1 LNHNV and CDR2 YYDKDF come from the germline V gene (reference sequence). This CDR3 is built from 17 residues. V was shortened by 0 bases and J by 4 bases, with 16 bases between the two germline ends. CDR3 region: CATSRDRGGAGGNTIYF. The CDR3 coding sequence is TGTGCCACCAGCAGAGATAGGGGAGGGGCAGGCGGAAACACCATATATTTT.

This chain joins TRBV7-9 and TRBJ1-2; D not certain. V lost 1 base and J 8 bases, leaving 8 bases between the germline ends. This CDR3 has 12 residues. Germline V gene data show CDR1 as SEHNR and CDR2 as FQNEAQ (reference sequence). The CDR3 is CASSLDGRGYTF. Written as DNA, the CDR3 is TGTGCCAGCAGCTTAGACGGGAGGGGCTACACCTTC.

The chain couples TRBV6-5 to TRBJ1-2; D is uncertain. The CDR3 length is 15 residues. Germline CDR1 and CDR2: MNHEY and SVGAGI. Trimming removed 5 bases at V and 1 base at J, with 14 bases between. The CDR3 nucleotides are TGTGCCAGCAGTAACCACCAGAGGGTTAACTATGGCTACACCTTC. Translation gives CASSNHQRVNYGYTF.

The CDR3 region is CASSRGSSYNSPLHF. CDR3 nucleotide sequence: TGTGCCAGTAGCAGGGGGAGCTCCTATAATTCACCCCTCCACTTT. The chain is built from TRBV19 and TRBJ1-6; 7 bases line up with TRBD1. The CDR3 has 15 amino acids. The germline gives CDR1 LNHDA, CDR2 SQIVND (reference sequence). Unmatched junction bases numbered 2, after V lost 6 bases and J lost 0 bases.

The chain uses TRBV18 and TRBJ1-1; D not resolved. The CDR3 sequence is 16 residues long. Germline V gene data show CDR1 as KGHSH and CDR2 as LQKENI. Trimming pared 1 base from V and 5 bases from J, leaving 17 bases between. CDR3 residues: CASSPRSSEAWTEAFF. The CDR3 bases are TGTGCCAGCTCACCACGATCATCGGAGGCTTGGACTGAAGCTTTCTTT.

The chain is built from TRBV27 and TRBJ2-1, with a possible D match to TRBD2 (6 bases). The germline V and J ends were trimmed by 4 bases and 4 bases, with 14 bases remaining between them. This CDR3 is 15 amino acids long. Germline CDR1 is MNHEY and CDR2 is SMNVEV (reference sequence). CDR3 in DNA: TGTGCCAGCAGTTCAACCGGACTAACTTACAATGAGCAGTTCTTC. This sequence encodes CASSSTGLTYNEQFF.

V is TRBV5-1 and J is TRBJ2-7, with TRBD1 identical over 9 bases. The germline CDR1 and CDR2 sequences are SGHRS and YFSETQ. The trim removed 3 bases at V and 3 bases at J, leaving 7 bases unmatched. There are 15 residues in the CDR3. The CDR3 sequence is CASSSPGQGFYEQYF. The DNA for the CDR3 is TGCGCCAGCAGCTCCCCGGGACAGGGTTTCTACGAGCAGTACTTC.

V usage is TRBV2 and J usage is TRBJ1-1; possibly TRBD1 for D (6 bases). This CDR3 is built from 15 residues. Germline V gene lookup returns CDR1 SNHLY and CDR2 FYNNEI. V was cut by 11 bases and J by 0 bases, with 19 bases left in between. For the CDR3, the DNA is TGTGCCGGAAAAGGGGGGGAACCGATGAACACTGAAGCTTTCTTT. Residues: CAGKGGEPMNTEAFF.

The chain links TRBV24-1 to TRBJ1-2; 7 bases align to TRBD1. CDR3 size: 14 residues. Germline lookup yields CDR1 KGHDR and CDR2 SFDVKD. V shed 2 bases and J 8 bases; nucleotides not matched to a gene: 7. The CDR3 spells CATSDSDRAGGYTF. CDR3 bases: TGTGCCACCAGTGATTCTGACAGGGCGGGGGGCTACACCTTC.

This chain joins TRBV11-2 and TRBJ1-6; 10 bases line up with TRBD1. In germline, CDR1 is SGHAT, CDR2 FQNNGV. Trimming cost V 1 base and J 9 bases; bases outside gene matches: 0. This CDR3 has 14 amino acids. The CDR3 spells CASSLGTGGSPLHF. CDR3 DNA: TGTGCCAGCAGCTTAGGGACAGGGGGTTCACCCCTCCACTTT.

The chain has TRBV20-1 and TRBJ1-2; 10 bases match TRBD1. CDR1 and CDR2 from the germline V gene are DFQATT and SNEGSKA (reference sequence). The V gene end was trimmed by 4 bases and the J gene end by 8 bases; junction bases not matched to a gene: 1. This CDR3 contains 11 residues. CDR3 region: CSAMDRGGYTF. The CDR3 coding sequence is TGCAGTGCTATGGACAGGGGGGGCTACACCTTC.

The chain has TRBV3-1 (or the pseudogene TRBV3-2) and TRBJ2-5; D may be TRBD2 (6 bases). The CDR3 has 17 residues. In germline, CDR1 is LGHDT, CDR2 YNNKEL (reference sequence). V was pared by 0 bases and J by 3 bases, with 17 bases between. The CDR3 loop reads CASSQESGLGGEETQYF. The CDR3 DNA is TGTGCCAGCAGCCAAGAATCAGGACTGGGAGGAGAAGAGACCCAGTACTTC.

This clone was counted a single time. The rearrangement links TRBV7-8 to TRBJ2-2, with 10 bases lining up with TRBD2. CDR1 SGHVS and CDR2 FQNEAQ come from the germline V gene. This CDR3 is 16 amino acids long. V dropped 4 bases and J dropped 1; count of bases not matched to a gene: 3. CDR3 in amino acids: CASSSSGGVNTGELFF. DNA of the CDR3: TGTGCCAGCAGCTCCAGCGGGGGGGTGAACACCGGGGAGCTGTTTTTT.

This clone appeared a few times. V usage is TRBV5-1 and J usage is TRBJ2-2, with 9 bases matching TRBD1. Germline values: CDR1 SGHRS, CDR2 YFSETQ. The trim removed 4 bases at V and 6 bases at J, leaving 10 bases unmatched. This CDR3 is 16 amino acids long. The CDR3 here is CASSTSTGTGSGELFF. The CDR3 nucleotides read TGCGCCAGCAGCACCTCGACCGGGACAGGGTCCGGGGAGCTGTTTTTT.

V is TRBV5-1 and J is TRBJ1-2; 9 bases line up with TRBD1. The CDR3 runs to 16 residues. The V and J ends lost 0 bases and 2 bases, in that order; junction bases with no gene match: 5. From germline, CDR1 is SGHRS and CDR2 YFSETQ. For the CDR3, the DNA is TGCGCCAGCAGCTTGGCCCGGGACAGGGTAAACTATGGCTACACCTTC. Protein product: CASSLARDRVNYGYTF. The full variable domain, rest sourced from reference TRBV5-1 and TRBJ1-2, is KAGVTQTPRYLIKTRGQQVTLSCSPISGHRSVSWYQQTPGQGLQFLFEYFSETQRNKGNFPGRFSGRQFSNSRSEMNVSTLELGDSALYLCASSLARDRVNYGYTFGSGTRLTVV.